This TCR beta chain originates from a study of blood T cell repertoires in COVID-19. Each participant's cohort was designated according to participant-reported clinical history. Trimming left V 4 bases short and J 3 bases short, with 10 bases between. The CDR3 covers 13 residues. The germline V gene has CDR1 SGHDN and CDR2 FVKESK. Sequencing was performed with immunoSEQ multiplex PCR; in TCRdb, only in-frame clones are kept and a portion is missing. The table has about 270,000 clones, about nine tenths seen once. The specimen was PBMCs or T cells enriched from blood (not recorded which). This receptor was taken from a man aged 18 to 35 who had recovered from COVID-19. The chain carries TRBV14 and TRBJ2-7; D is ambiguous. The CDR3, as DNA: TGTGCCAGCAGCCGAGGAATCCTCTACGAGCAGTACTTC. Protein sequence: CASSRGILYEQYF.